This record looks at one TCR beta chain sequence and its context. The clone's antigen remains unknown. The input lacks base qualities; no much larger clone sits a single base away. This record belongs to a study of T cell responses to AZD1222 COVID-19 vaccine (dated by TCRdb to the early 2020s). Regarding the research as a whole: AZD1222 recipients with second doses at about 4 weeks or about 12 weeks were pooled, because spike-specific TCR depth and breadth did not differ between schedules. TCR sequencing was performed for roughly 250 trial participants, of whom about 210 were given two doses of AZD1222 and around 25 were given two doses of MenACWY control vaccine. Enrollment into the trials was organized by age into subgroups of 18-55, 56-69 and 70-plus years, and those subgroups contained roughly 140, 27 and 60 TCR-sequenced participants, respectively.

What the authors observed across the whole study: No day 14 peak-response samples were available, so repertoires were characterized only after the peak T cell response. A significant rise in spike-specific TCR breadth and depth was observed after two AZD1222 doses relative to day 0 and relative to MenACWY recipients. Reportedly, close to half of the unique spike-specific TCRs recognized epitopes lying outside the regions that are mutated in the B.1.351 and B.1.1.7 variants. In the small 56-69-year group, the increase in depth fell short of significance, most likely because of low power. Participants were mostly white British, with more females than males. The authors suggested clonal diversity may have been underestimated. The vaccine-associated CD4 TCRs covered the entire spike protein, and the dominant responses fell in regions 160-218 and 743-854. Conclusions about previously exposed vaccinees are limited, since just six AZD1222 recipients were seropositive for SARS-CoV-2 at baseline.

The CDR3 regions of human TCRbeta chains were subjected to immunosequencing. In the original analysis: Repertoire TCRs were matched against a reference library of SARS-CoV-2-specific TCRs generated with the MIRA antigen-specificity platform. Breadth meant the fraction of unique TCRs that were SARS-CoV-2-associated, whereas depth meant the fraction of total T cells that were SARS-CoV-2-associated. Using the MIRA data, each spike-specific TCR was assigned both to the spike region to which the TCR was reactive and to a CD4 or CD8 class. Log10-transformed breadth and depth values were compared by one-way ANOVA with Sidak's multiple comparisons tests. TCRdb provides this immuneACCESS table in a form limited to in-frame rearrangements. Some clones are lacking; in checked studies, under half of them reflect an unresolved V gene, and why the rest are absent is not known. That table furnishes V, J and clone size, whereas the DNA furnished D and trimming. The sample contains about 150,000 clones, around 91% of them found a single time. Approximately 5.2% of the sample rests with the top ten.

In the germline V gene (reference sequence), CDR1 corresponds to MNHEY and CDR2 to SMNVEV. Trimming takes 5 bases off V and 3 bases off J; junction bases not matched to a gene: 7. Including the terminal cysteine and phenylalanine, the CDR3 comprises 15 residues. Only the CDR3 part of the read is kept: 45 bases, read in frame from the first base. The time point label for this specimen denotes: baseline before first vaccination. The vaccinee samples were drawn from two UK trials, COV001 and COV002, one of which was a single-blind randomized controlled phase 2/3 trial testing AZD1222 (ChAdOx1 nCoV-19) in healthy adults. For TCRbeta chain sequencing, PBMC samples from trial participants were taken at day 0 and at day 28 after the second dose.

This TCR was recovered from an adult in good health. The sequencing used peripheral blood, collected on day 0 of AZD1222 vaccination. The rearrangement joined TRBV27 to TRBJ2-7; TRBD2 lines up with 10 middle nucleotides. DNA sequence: TGTGCCAGCAGTACCCTAGCGGGAGACCTCTACGAGCAGTACTTC. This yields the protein CASSTLAGDLYEQYF.